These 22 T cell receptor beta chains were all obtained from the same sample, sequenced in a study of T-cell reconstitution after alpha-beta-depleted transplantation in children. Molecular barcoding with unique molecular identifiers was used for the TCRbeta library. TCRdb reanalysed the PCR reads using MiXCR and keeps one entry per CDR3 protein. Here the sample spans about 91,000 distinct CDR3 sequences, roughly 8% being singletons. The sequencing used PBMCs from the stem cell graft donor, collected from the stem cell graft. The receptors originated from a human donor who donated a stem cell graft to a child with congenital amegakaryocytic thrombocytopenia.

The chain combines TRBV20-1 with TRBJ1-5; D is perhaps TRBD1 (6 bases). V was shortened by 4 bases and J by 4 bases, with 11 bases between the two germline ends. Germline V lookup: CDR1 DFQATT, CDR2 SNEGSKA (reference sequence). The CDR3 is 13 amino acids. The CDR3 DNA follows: TGCAGTGCTACCACAGGGAGGAATCAGCCCCAGCATTTT. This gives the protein CSATTGRNQPQHF.

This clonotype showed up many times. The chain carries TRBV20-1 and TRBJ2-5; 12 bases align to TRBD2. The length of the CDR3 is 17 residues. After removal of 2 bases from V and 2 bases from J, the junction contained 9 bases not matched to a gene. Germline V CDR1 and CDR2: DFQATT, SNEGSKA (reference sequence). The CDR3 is CSARLTSGGGRQETQYF. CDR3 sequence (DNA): TGCAGTGCTAGACTGACTAGCGGGGGAGGTCGGCAAGAGACCCAGTACTTC.

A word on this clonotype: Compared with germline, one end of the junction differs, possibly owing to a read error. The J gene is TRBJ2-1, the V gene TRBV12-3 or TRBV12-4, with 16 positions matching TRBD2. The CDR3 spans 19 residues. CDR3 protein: CAISSAGTSGGATRNEQFF. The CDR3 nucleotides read TGTGCCATCAGTTCTGCCGGGACTAGCGGGGGGGCCACGCGAAATGAGCAGTTCTTC.

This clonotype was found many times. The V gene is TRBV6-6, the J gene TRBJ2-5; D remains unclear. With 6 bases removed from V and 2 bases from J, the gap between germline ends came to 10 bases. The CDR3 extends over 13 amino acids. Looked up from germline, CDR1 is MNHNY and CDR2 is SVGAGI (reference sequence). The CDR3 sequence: CASSSHLQETQYF. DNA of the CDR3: TGTGCCAGCAGCTCACACCTACAAGAGACCCAGTACTTC.

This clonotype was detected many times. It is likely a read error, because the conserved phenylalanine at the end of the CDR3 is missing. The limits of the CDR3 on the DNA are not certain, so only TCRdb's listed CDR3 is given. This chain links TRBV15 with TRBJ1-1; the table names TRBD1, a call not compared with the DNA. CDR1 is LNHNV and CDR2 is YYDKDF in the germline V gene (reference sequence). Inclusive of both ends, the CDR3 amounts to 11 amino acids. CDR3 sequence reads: CATSIWTDFFV.

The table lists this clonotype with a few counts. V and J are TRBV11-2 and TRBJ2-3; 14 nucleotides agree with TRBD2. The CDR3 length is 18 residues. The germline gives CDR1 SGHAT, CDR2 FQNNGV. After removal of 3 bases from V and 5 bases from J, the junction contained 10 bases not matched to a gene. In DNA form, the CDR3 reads TGTGCCAGCAGCTTCGGGACTAGCGGGAGACGGAAAGGAGATACGCAGTATTTT. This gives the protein CASSFGTSGRRKGDTQYF.

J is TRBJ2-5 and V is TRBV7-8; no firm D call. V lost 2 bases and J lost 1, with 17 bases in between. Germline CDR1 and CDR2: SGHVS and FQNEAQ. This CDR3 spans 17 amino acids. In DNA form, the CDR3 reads TGTGCCAGCAGCTTATCCGGGCCCTTAAGAGTCCAAGAGACCCAGTACTTC. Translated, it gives CASSLSGPLRVQETQYF.

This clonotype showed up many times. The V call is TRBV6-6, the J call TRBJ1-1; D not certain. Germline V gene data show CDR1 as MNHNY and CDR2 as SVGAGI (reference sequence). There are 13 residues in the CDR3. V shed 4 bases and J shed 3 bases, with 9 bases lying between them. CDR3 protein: CASSSLQDTEAFF. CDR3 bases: TGTGCCAGCAGTTCCCTCCAGGACACTGAAGCTTTCTTT.

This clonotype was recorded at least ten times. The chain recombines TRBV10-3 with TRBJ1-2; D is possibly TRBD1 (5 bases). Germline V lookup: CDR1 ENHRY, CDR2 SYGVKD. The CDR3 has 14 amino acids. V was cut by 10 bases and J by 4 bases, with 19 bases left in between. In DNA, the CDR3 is TGTGCCACCTACGTCGGGGCCGAATCCTATGGCTACACCTTC. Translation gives CATYVGAESYGYTF.

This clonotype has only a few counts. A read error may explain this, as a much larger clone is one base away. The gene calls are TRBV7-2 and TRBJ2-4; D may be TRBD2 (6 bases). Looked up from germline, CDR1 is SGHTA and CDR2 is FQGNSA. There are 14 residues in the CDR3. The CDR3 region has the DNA TGTGCCAGCAGCTTAGTCGCCGGGAGAAACAGTCAGTACTTC. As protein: CASSLVAGRNSQYF.

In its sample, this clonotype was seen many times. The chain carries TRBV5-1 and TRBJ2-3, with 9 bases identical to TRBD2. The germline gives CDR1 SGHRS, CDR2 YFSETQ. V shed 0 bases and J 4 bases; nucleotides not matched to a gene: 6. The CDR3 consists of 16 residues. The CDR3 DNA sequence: TGCGCCAGCAGCTTGGCACCTAGCGGGACTTCAGATACGCAGTATTTT. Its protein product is CASSLAPSGTSDTQYF. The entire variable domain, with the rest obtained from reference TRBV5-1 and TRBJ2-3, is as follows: KAGVTQTPRYLIKTRGQQVTLSCSPISGHRSVSWYQQTPGQGLQFLFEYFSETQRNKGNFPGRFSGRQFSNSRSEMNVSTLELGDSALYLCASSLAPSGTSDTQYFGPGTRLTVL.

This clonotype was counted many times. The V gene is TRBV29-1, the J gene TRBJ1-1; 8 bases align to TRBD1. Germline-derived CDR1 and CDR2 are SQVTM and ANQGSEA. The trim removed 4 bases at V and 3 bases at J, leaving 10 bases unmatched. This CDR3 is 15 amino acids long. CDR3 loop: CSVVRGQEIHTEAFF. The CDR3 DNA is TGCAGCGTTGTTCGGGGACAGGAAATCCACACTGAAGCTTTCTTT. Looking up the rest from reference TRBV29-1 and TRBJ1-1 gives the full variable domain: SAVISQKPSRDICQRGTSLTIQCQVDSQVTMMFWYRQQPGQSLTLIATANQGSEATYESGFVIDKFPISRPNLTFSTLTVSNMSPEDSSIYLCSVVRGQEIHTEAFFGQGTRLTVV.

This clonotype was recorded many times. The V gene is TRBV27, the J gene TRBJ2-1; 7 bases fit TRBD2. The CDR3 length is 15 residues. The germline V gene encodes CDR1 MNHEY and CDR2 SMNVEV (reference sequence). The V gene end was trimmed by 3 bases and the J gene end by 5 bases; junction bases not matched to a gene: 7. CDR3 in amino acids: CASSFQLAPNNEQFF. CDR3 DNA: TGTGCCAGCAGTTTCCAACTAGCGCCTAACAATGAGCAGTTCTTC.

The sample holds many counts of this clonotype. The CDR3 loop is CASSLHGQSYEQYF. CDR3 coding DNA: TGCGCCAGCAGCTTGCACGGACAGAGCTACGAGCAGTACTTC. The chain links TRBV5-1 to TRBJ2-7; D possibly corresponds to TRBD1 (6 bases). Trimming removed 1 base at V and 3 bases at J, with 11 bases between. Looked up from germline, CDR1 is SGHRS and CDR2 is YFSETQ. This CDR3 is built from 14 residues.

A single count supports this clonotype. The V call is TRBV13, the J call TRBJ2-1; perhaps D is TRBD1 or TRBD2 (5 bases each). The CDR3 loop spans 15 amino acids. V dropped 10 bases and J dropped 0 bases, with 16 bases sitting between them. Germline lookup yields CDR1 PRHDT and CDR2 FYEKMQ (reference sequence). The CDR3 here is CAMGPGDLSYNEQFF. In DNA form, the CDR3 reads TGTGCCATGGGCCCCGGGGACCTCTCCTACAATGAGCAGTTCTTC.

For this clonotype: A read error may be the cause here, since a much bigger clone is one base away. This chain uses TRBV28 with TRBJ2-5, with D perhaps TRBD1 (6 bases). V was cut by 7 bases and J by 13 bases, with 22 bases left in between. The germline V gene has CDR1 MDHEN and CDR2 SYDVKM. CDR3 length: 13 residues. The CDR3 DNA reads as TGTGCCAGCACCTCTACATTGAGGACAGCCCGGTACTTC. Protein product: CASTSTLRTARYF.

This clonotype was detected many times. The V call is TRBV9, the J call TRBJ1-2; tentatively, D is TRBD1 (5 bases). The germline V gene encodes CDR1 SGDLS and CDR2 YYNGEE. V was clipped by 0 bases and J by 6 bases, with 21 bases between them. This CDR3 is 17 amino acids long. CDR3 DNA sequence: TGTGCCAGCAGCGTAGGAAGCTTTCGATCGGCAGGGCATGGCTACACCTTC. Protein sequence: CASSVGSFRSAGHGYTF. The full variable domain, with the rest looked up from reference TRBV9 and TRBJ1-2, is DSGVTQTPKHLITATGQRVTLRCSPRSGDLSVYWYQQSLDQGLQFLIQYYNGEERAKGNILERFSAQQFPDLHSELNLSSLELGDSALYFCASSVGSFRSAGHGYTFGSGTRLTVV.

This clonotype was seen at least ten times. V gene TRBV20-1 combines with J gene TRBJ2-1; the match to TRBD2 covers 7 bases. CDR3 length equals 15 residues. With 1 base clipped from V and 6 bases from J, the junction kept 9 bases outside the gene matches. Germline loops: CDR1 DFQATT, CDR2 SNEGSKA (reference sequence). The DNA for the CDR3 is TGCAGTGCTAGAGGGGGCGGGAGCTCTGGCAATGAGCAGTTCTTC. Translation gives CSARGGGSSGNEQFF.

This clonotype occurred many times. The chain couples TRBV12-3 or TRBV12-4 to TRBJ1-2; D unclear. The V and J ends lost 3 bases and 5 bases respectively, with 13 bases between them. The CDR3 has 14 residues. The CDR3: CASSFSGSIYGYTF. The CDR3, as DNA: TGTGCCAGCAGTTTTTCGGGTTCTATTTATGGCTACACCTTC.

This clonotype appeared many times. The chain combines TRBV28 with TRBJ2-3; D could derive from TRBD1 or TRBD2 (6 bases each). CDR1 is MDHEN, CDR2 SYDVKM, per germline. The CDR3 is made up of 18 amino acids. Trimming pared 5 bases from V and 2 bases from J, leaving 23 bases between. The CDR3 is CASSIKGVSGDATDTQYF. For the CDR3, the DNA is TGTGCCAGCAGTATTAAGGGGGTGTCGGGGGATGCCACAGATACGCAGTATTTT.

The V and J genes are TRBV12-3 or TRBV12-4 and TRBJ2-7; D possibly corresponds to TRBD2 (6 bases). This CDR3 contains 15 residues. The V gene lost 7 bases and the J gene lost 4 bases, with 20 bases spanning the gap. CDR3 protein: CASMGEASLQYEQYF. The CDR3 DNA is TGTGCCAGCATGGGGGAGGCGTCCCTTCAGTACGAGCAGTACTTC.

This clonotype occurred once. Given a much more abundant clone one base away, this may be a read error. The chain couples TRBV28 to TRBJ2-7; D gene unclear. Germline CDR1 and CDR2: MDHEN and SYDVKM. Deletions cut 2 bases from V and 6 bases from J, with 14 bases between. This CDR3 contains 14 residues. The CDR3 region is CASSLGRPPFEQYF. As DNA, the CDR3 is TGTGCCAGCAGTTTAGGTCGTCCTCCGTTCGAGCAGTACTTC.